A selection of T cell receptor beta chains follows, all from one sample in a study of human T cells and chemical hapten exposure. TCRdb analysed the RACE reads with MiXCR anew, one entry per CDR3 protein. The sample lists approximately 80,000 distinct CDR3 sequences; around a tenth were seen once. The specimen comprised whole blood, sampled in connection with sensitization to the hapten diphenylcyclopropenone (DPC). Source of these receptors: a woman aged 45-59 years with alopecia areata. Some clones in this sample may be carry-over from other donors' samples. Each CDR3 is given with its conserved first and last residue. D genes are given only for firm matches. Size tells how often a clone was seen (once, few, many) or the class of an expanded clone, and some rows leave it out.

D | J | size | V | DNA | CDR3
- | TRBJ1-3 | few | TRBV5-5 | TGTGCCAGCAGCTCAAGCACAAGCTCTGGAAACACCATATATTTT | CASSSSTSSGNTIYF
TRBD2 | TRBJ2-7 | - | TRBV6-6 | TGTGCCAGCAGCGGACTAGCGGGAGGATACGAGCAGTACTTC | CASSGLAGGYEQYF
TRBD1 | TRBJ2-3 | many | TRBV7-2 | TGTGCCAGCAGCCCGCCTGGGACAGGGACCACAGATACGCAGTATTTT | CASSPPGTGTTDTQYF
TRBD1 | TRBJ1-5 | - | TRBV6-2/TRBV6-3 | TGTGCCAGCAGTTACTCGAGCAGGGGGCTTCAGCCCCAGCATTTT | CASSYSSRGLQPQHF
TRBD2 | TRBJ2-7 | many | TRBV19 | TGTGCCAGTAGTATAGCGCTAGCGGGGGGCCTACGAACCACTTACGAGCAGTACTTC | CASSIALAGGLRTTYEQYF
- | TRBJ2-1 | many | TRBV7-9 | TGTGCCAGCAGCTTACTGGGGGGAATGATCTCCTACAATGAGCAGTTCTTC | CASSLLGGMISYNEQFF
- | TRBJ2-2 | - | TRBV6-5 | TGTGCCAGCAGCCCCGGACCGGCCGGGGAGCTGTTTTTT | CASSPGPAGELFF
- | TRBJ1-1 | many | TRBV6-6 | TGTGCCAGCAAGGTAGGGGTTGACACTGAAGCTTTCTTT | CASKVGVDTEAFF
- | TRBJ2-5 | many | TRBV9 | TGTGCCAGCAGCGTAAGCCTTGAAGAGACCCAGTACTTC | CASSVSLEETQYF
TRBD1 | TRBJ1-1 | many | TRBV29-1 | TGCAGCGTTGATGACAGGGGAGGAGCTGAAGCTTTCTTT | CSVDDRGGAEAFF
TRBD1 | TRBJ2-7 | many | TRBV6-6 | TGTGCCAGCAGTTCCCCCCCAGACAGGGGGCTCTCCTACGAGCAGTACTTC | CASSSPPDRGLSYEQYF
- | TRBJ2-2 | - | TRBV2 | TGTGCCAGCACGTTAATACAGGGATCCGGGGAGCTGTTTTTT | CASTLIQGSGELFF
- | TRBJ1-5 | few | TRBV7-2 | TGTGCCAGCAGCTCGTCCATAGCGGGTCAGCCCCAGCATTTT | CASSSSIAGQPQHF
TRBD1 | TRBJ2-7 | - | TRBV2 | TGTGCCAGCAGCCCCGGGACAGGGGGTCGCGAGCAGTACTTC | CASSPGTGGREQYF
TRBD2 | TRBJ2-1 | - | TRBV5-1 | TGCGCCAGCAAGAGGACTAGCGGGAGTACTGAGCAGTTCTTC | CASKRTSGSTEQFF
- | TRBJ2-3 | - | TRBV28 | TGTGCCAGCACCCCTTCCGTCGGAGGCGGCACAGATACGCAGTATTTT | CASTPSVGGGTDTQYF
TRBD2 | TRBJ2-1 | - | TRBV7-9 | TGTGCCAGCAGCACAAAGAGGAGTCTAGCGGGAAATGAGCAGTTCTTC | CASSTKRSLAGNEQFF
- | TRBJ2-1 | - | TRBV9 | TGTGCCAGCAGCGCCACCCGGGCTAGCGACAACAACAATGAGCAGTTCTTC | CASSATRASDNNNEQFF
- | TRBJ1-5 | many | TRBV20-1 | TGCAGTGCCGCAAAAGACACCGAACAGCCCCAGCATTTT | CSAAKDTEQPQHF
TRBD1 | TRBJ2-5 | few | TRBV7-2 | TGTGCCAGCAGCTCCTTGGGGACAGGGGGCGTGAAGACCCAGTACTTC | CASSSLGTGGVKTQYF
- | TRBJ2-2 | few | TRBV5-6 | TGTGCCAGCAGCTTGAAACGGGCGCTTAACACCGGGGAGCTGTTTTTT | CASSLKRALNTGELFF
TRBD1 | TRBJ2-5 | many | TRBV5-1 | TGCGCCAGCAGCTTTTCGCCGACAGGGGGCATGGAAGAGACCCAGTACTTC | CASSFSPTGGMEETQYF
TRBD1 | TRBJ2-1 | many | TRBV28 | TGTGCCAGCAGTCCCCGGACAGGATTGAGCTCCTACAATGAGCAGTTCTTC | CASSPRTGLSSYNEQFF
TRBD1 | TRBJ2-6 | - | TRBV7-9 | TGTGCCGGGACAGGAGACTCTGGGGCCAACGTCCTGACTTTC | CAGTGDSGANVLTF
TRBD2 | TRBJ2-5 | few | TRBV7-9 | TGTGCCAGCAGCGCAGGACTAGCGGCACAAGAGACCCAGTACTTC | CASSAGLAAQETQYF
- | TRBJ1-5 | - | TRBV7-2 | TGTGCCAGCAGCCCTCCGTGGGCTACAAATAGCAATCAGCCCCAGCATTTT | CASSPPWATNSNQPQHF
- | TRBJ2-3 | - | TRBV5-1 | TGCGCCAGCAGCCTAGATCCGGGGGCAGATACGCAGTATTTT | CASSLDPGADTQYF
- | TRBJ2-7 | - | TRBV28 | TGTGCCAGCATTGGGGACTCGACCTACGAGCAGTACTTC | CASIGDSTYEQYF
- | TRBJ1-1 | - | TRBV29-1 | TGCAGCGTTGAAGTTCAGGGTTTGAACACTGAAGCTTTCTTT | CSVEVQGLNTEAFF
- | TRBJ2-5 | - | TRBV14 | TGTGCCAGCAGCCAAGCTCAGGGGAGCGAGACCCAGTACTTC | CASSQAQGSETQYF
TRBD1 | TRBJ2-2 | - | TRBV10-2 | TGCGCCAGTGGGGGACAGTTGAACACCGGGGAGCTGTTTTTT | CASGGQLNTGELFF
TRBD1 | TRBJ2-7 | - | TRBV29-1 | TGCAGCGTTGCAGGGGGACACGAGCAGTACTTC | CSVAGGHEQYF
- | TRBJ1-6 | - | TRBV27 | TGTGCCTGCAGTTTACGGCCGGATTCACCCCTCCACTTT | CACSLRPDSPLHF
- | TRBJ1-6 | - | TRBV25-1 | TGTGCCAGCAGTGACAACAGAGTCCTCCACTTT | CASSDNRVLHF
- | TRBJ2-7 | - | TRBV28 | TGTGCCAGCCATGGACCGCCTGAGATTCCCTACGAGCAGTACTTC | CASHGPPEIPYEQYF
- | TRBJ2-7 | - | TRBV20-1 | TGCAGTGCTAGAACCCTAGAGGCGGAGAGCTCCTACGAGCAGTACTTC | CSARTLEAESSYEQYF
- | TRBJ2-4 | - | TRBV12-5 | TGTGCTAGTGGTCCCACGAGGGACATTCAGTACTTC | CASGPTRDIQYF
- | TRBJ1-1 | many | TRBV20-1 | TGCAGTGCTAGGGGAGGACAGAAGAACACTGAAGCTTTCTTT | CSARGGQKNTEAFF
- | TRBJ2-3 | many | TRBV11-2 | TGTGCCAGCAGTTCACGGGACTCCACAGATACGCAGTATTTT | CASSSRDSTDTQYF
TRBD2 | TRBJ2-3 | - | TRBV30 | TGTGCCTGGAGTGTGGGTAGCGGGAGCTCAGATACGCAGTATTTT | CAWSVGSGSSDTQYF
TRBD1 | TRBJ2-2 | many | TRBV20-1 | TGCAGTGCTAGAGAGCGGGGCGGACAGGGTGTGGCCGGGGAGCTGTTTTTT | CSARERGGQGVAGELFF
TRBD1 | TRBJ2-1 | many | TRBV7-3 | TGTGCCAGCAGCCCGAGGACAGGGACGGGCTCCTACAATGAGCAGTTCTTC | CASSPRTGTGSYNEQFF
- | TRBJ1-6 | - | TRBV5-1 | TGCGCCAGCAGCTCCCCCGACGGATACAATTCACCCCTCCACTTT | CASSSPDGYNSPLHF
TRBD2 | TRBJ2-2 | few | TRBV28 | TGTGCCACACAGACTAGCGGGATAAGCGGGGAGCTGTTTTTT | CATQTSGISGELFF
- | TRBJ2-7 | many | TRBV18 | TGTGCCAGCTCACCATTTCTTTTGAACACCAAGGAGGTCTACGAGCAGTACTTC | CASSPFLLNTKEVYEQYF
TRBD1 | TRBJ2-7 | many | TRBV7-8 | TGTGCCAGCAACCCCCCCGGGACAGGGACATACGAGCAGTACTTC | CASNPPGTGTYEQYF
TRBD1 | TRBJ1-5 | few | TRBV20-1 | TGCAGTGCTCTAAACAGGGACAGGGGCTTCAATCAGCCCCAGCATTTT | CSALNRDRGFNQPQHF
- | TRBJ2-3 | - | TRBV7-9 | TGTGCCAGCAGCCCTTACAGGGTAGGCACAGATACGCAGTATTTT | CASSPYRVGTDTQYF
- | TRBJ1-5 | many | TRBV6-2/TRBV6-3 | TGTGCCAGCAGTTACTCGGGGCCCCAGCATTTT | CASSYSGPQHF
- | TRBJ1-5 | many | TRBV20-1 | TGCAGTGCGGTCGGACGCGGAGGGCAGCCCCAGCATTTT | CSAVGRGGQPQHF
- | TRBJ2-2 | - | TRBV5-1 | TGCGCCAGCAGACCCAGGACGTCCCTCACCGGGGAGCTGTTTTTT | CASRPRTSLTGELFF
- | TRBJ2-1 | many | TRBV20-1 | TGCAGTGCTAACGCTATTGGGCGGAGCTCCTACAATGAGCAGTTCTTC | CSANAIGRSSYNEQFF
- | TRBJ2-7 | many | TRBV18 | TGTGCCAGCTCACCGACGAGGACGGCGACCTACGAGCAGTACTTC | CASSPTRTATYEQYF
- | TRBJ2-1 | many | TRBV7-2 | TGTGCCAGCTCTACGACGGAAAATGAGCAGTTCTTC | CASSTTENEQFF
- | TRBJ2-7 | - | TRBV11-1 | TGTGCCAGCAGCGAACAGGGAGGGGAGCAGTACTTC | CASSEQGGEQYF
- | TRBJ1-4 | - | TRBV7-9 | TGTGCCGGCAGCTCTAATGAAAAACTGTTTTTT | CAGSSNEKLFF
- | TRBJ1-1 | many | TRBV28 | TGTGCCAGCAGTTTATATCCGGGAATAGGCGGAGCTTTCTTT | CASSLYPGIGGAFF
TRBD2 | TRBJ2-3 | - | TRBV7-6 | TGTGCCAGCAGCCCCTTAGCGGGAGGGCCAGGTACAGATACGCAGTATTTT | CASSPLAGGPGTDTQYF